The 8 T cell receptor beta chains reported below all come from one sample, sequenced in a study of TIL therapy for anti-PD-1-resistant metastatic lung cancer. Time point given: pre-treatment sample, taken before nivolumab and TIL therapy. The immunoSEQ assay was v3. TCRdb's table, derived via immunoSEQ multiplex PCR, lists solely in-frame clones and lacks some. The table shows about 57,000 clones, with less than 80% occurring only once. Sequencing was performed on blood, taken at baseline. The origin of the receptors is a woman aged 30 to 85 with non-small cell lung cancer.

J is TRBJ2-3 and V is TRBV7-3; 8 nucleotides line up with TRBD2. The CDR3 is 14 residues long. The germline V gene has CDR1 SGHTA and CDR2 FQGTGA. V shed 5 bases, J shed 0 bases, and the junction held 1 base outside the gene matches. The CDR3 DNA reads TGTGCCAGCAGCCGCGGGGGGAGCACAGATACGCAGTATTTT. Translated: CASSRGGSTDTQYF.

V gene TRBV11-2 combines with J gene TRBJ2-1, with 8 bases aligning to TRBD2. The V and J ends lost 7 bases and 12 bases, in that order; junction bases with no gene match: 14. The germline gives CDR1 SGHAT, CDR2 FQNNGV. The CDR3 runs 14 residues. The CDR3 sequence: CASTGTQGLVGQFF. The CDR3, as DNA: TGTGCCAGCACCGGGACTCAGGGACTAGTTGGGCAGTTCTTC. The entire variable domain, with the rest obtained from reference TRBV11-2 and TRBJ2-1, is as follows: EAGVAQSPRYKIIEKRQSVAFWCNPISGHATLYWYQQILGQGPKLLIQFQNNGVVDDSQLPKDRFSAERLKGVDSTLKIQPAKLEDSAVYLCASTGTQGLVGQFFGPGTRLTVL.

This clone was seen a handful of times. V usage is TRBV29-1 and J usage is TRBJ2-7, with 11 bases aligning to TRBD2. In germline, CDR1 is SQVTM, CDR2 ANQGSEA. The CDR3 has 15 residues. With V trimmed by 1 base and J by 4 bases, 6 bases remained unmatched. The CDR3 is CSVEVPGLAEYEQYF. The CDR3, as DNA: TGCAGCGTTGAAGTCCCGGGACTAGCGGAGTACGAGCAGTACTTC.

This chain links TRBV28 with TRBJ1-1; D perhaps matches TRBD1 (5 bases). The V and J ends lost 3 bases and 1 base respectively, with 9 bases between them. Germline CDR1 and CDR2: MDHEN and SYDVKM. This CDR3 has 14 residues. As DNA, the CDR3 is TGTGCCAGCAGTTTCCCGGGGGGGAACACTGAAGCTTTCTTT. Protein sequence: CASSFPGGNTEAFF.

This rearrangement joins TRBV7-8 to TRBJ1-1, with 7 bases that match TRBD1. V gave up 1 base and J gave up 5 bases; unmatched junction bases: 7. The CDR3 has 15 residues. Germline V gives CDR1 SGHVS, CDR2 FQNEAQ. The chain's CDR3 is CASSLGDRMGTEAFF. Here the CDR3 DNA reads TGTGCCAGCAGCTTAGGGGACAGAATGGGGACTGAAGCTTTCTTT.

This clone was seen once. The chain has TRBV7-8 and TRBJ2-1; TRBD1 might be the D (7 bases). The CDR3 has 16 amino acids. Trimming shortened V by 3 bases and J by 0 bases, and 12 bases separated the two germline ends. Per the germline V gene, CDR1 is SGHVS and CDR2 is FQNEAQ. The CDR3 reads CASSFAGGSSYNEQFF. CDR3 DNA: TGTGCCAGCAGCTTTGCAGGGGGGAGCTCCTACAATGAGCAGTTCTTC.

The chain couples TRBV5-5 to TRBJ2-7; 8 bases line up with TRBD2. The trim removed 4 bases at V and 4 bases at J, leaving 10 bases unmatched. The CDR3 spans 15 residues. Germline CDR1 reads SGHKS; CDR2 reads YYEKEE (reference sequence). This chain's CDR3 is CASSPLSGGRYEQYF. CDR3 DNA: TGTGCCAGCAGCCCCCTTTCGGGAGGGAGGTACGAGCAGTACTTC.

V gene TRBV7-9 combines with J gene TRBJ1-1; 8 bases align to TRBD1. The CDR3 runs to 15 residues. Germline trimming cut 1 base from V and 1 base from J; bases unmatched to any gene: 2. Germline V gene sequence: CDR1 SEHNR, CDR2 FQNEAQ (reference sequence). CDR3 DNA sequence: TGTGCCAGCAGCTTAGGCGGACAGGGGAACACTGAAGCTTTCTTT. Translated, it gives CASSLGGQGNTEAFF.